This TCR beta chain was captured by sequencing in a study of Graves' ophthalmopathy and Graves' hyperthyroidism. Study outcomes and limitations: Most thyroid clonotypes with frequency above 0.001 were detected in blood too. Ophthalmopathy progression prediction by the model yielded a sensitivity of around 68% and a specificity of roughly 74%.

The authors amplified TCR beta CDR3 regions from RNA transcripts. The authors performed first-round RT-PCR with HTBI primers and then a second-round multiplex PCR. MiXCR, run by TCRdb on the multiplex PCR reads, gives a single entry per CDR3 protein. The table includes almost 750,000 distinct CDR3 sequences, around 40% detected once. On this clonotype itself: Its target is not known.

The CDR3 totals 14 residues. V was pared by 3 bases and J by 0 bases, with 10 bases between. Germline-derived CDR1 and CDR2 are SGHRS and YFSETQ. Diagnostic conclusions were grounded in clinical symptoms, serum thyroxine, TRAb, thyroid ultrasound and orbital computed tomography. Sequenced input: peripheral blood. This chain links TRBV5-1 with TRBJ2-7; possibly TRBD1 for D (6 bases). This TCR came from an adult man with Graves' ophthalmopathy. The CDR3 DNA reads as TGCGCCAGCAGCTCCAGGGGCCACTCCTACGAGCAGTACTTC. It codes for CASSSRGHSYEQYF.